This is a list of T cell receptor beta chains from one sample in a study of cytomegalovirus exposure and HLA in healthy donors. Sequencing used immunoSEQ multiplex PCR; TCRdb keeps in-frame clones, though not all of them. The table records more than 75,000 clones, 70% to 85% of them present only once. Input material: PBMCs. The receptors derive from a middle-aged man in good health and CMV-seropositive. Each CDR3 is given with its conserved first and last residue. D genes are given only for firm matches. A row's size may be missing; if present it is once, few, many or a size class.

TRBV5-1,few,TRBD1,TRBJ2-3,CASPPPQGPTDTQYF,TGCGCCAGCCCCCCGCCACAGGGGCCCACAGATACGCAGTATTTT
TRBV7-9,NA,NA,TRBJ1-1,CASSLSGGTEAFF,TGTGCCAGCAGCCTTTCCGGGGGGACTGAAGCTTTCTTT
TRBV1,NA,NA,TRBJ2-2,CTSSQDMAGTGELFF,TGCACCAGCAGCCAAGATATGGCGGGAACCGGGGAGCTGTTTTTT
TRBV7-7,NA,TRBD2,TRBJ2-1,CASSSSAGPGDEQFF,TGTGCCAGCAGCTCCTCAGCGGGACCGGGGGATGAGCAGTTCTTC
TRBV28,few,TRBD1,TRBJ2-3,CASWDRGRDTQYF,TGTGCCAGCTGGGACAGGGGCCGAGATACGCAGTATTTT
TRBV29-1,few,TRBD1,TRBJ2-5,CSVTGGTGETQYF,TGCAGCGTTACAGGGGGCACCGGTGAGACCCAGTACTTC
TRBV9,NA,TRBD2,TRBJ2-5,CASSVASGGGTQYF,TGTGCCAGCAGCGTCGCTAGCGGGGGGGGGACCCAGTACTTC
TRBV4-1,once,NA,TRBJ2-2,CASSQPLSNTGELFF,TGCGCCAGCAGCCAACCCCTGTCGAACACCGGGGAGCTGTTTTTT
TRBV30,NA,NA,TRBJ2-2,CAWMLLGIKGAGELFF,TGTGCCTGGATGCTACTCGGCATTAAAGGGGCCGGGGAGCTGTTTTTT
TRBV11-2,NA,NA,TRBJ2-7,CASSATPWRQYF,TGTGCCAGCAGCGCCACCCCCTGGAGGCAGTACTTC
TRBV27,NA,NA,TRBJ1-1,CASSFWAGAPTEAFF,TGTGCCAGCAGTTTCTGGGCAGGGGCCCCCACTGAAGCTTTCTTT
TRBV11-2,NA,TRBD1,TRBJ2-5,CASSLDRGLSETQYF,TGTGCCAGCAGCTTAGACAGGGGGCTAAGTGAGACCCAGTACTTC
TRBV6-5,NA,NA,TRBJ2-7,CASSPTGGRREQYF,TGTGCCAGCAGCCCGACGGGGGGCCGGCGCGAGCAGTACTTC
TRBV28,NA,NA,TRBJ2-3,CASSLLKRHTDTQYF,TGTGCCAGCAGTTTACTTAAGAGACACACAGATACGCAGTATTTT
TRBV4-2,NA,NA,TRBJ2-2,CASSKYSGTANTGELFF,TGTGCCAGCAGCAAGTACTCCGGGACTGCGAACACCGGGGAGCTGTTTTTT
TRBV7-7,once,NA,TRBJ2-5,CASSLVAGAGETQYF,TGTGCCAGCAGCTTAGTTGCAGGGGCCGGAGAGACCCAGTACTTC
TRBV5-4,NA,TRBD2,TRBJ2-1,CASSSGTSGGSYNEQFF,TGTGCCAGCAGCTCCGGGACTAGCGGCGGCTCCTACAATGAGCAGTTCTTC
TRBV11-2,NA,NA,TRBJ2-3,CASSLGTPDTQYF,TGTGCCAGCAGCTTGGGCACCCCAGATACGCAGTATTTT
TRBV5-4,few,NA,TRBJ1-5,CASSLGGDQPQHF,TGTGCCAGCAGCTTAGGAGGCGATCAGCCCCAGCATTTT
TRBV27,NA,TRBD2,TRBJ2-7,CASSLSSAGGNEQYF,TGTGCCAGCAGTTTATCATCCGCGGGGGGCAACGAGCAGTACTTC
TRBV10-2,NA,NA,TRBJ2-7,CASSELEPYEQYF,TGCGCCAGCAGTGAACTAGAACCCTACGAGCAGTACTTC
TRBV30,NA,NA,TRBJ2-7,CAWSGRTQRYF,TGTGCCTGGAGTGGTCGGACACAGCGTTACTTC
TRBV9,NA,TRBD1,TRBJ2-7,CASSDQDRGYEQYF,TGTGCCAGCAGCGACCAGGACAGGGGATACGAGCAGTACTTC
TRBV11-2,few,NA,TRBJ1-5,CASSLDGGAYQPQHF,TGTGCCAGCAGCTTAGATGGGGGGGCCTATCAGCCCCAGCATTTT